The 10 T cell receptor beta chains reported below all come from one sample, sequenced in a study of CD8 T cells in ankylosing spondylitis. TCRdb itself ran the 5' RACE reads through MiXCR, one entry per CDR3 protein. The table shows around 770,000 distinct CDR3 sequences, with roughly 12% occurring only once. Study-level points and caveats: Ankylosing spondylitis blood appeared to carry a characteristic TCR beta motif of roughly 8 highly homologous variants.

Their target antigens are unknown. The source material was blood, either unsorted or a sorted T cell fraction (not recorded which). The receptors shown here come from a male donor with ankylosing spondylitis.

The chain joins TRBV5-6 to TRBJ2-7; the match to TRBD1 covers 9 bases. CDR3 size: 14 residues. V lost 1 base and J lost 5; bases outside the gene matches: 4. Germline CDR1 and CDR2: SGHDT and YYEEEE. The CDR3 loop reads CASSLWDRVDEQYF. The CDR3 DNA reads TGTGCCAGCAGCTTGTGGGACAGGGTCGACGAGCAGTACTTC.

This clonotype appeared many times. The CDR3 sequence is CASSYMPLAETQYF. The CDR3 nucleotides are TGTGCCAGCAGCTACATGCCCTTAGCAGAGACCCAGTACTTC. The rearrangement joins TRBV7-2 to TRBJ2-5; no clear D gene. The CDR3 has 14 amino acids. The V end was cut by 4 bases, the J end by 4 bases, with 13 bases between. CDR1 is SGHTA, CDR2 FQGNSA, per germline.

J is TRBJ1-4 and V is TRBV24-1; D not certain. The CDR3 spans 16 residues. Per germline, CDR1 KGHDR and CDR2 SFDVKD. Trimming took off 3 bases at V and 6 bases at J, with 16 bases between the two ends. The CDR3 sequence: CATSDHRGGADEKLFF. The CDR3 DNA sequence: TGTGCCACCAGTGATCACCGAGGAGGCGCGGATGAAAAACTGTTTTTT.

The rearrangement joins TRBV9 to TRBJ2-1, with 12 bases lining up with TRBD2. The V and J ends lost 0 bases and 5 bases, in that order; junction bases with no gene match: 6. Germline V gene data show CDR1 as SGDLS and CDR2 as YYNGEE. The CDR3 has 17 amino acids. The CDR3 region has the DNA TGTGCCAGCAGCGTAGGACTACTAGCGGGAGGAAACAATGAGCAGTTCTTC. This encodes CASSVGLLAGGNNEQFF.

In this sample, this clonotype turned up once. CDR3 nucleotide sequence: TGCAGTGCTAGAGTGAAGAGGGGGGAGGGCTACAATGAGCAGTTCTTC. It encodes CSARVKRGEGYNEQFF. This chain uses TRBV20-1 with TRBJ2-1; tentatively, D is TRBD2 (7 bases). This CDR3 comprises 16 residues. CDR1 and CDR2 from the germline V gene are DFQATT and SNEGSKA (reference sequence). V was pared by 1 base and J by 3 bases, with 16 bases between.

The rearrangement uses TRBV4-2 and TRBJ2-1; D perhaps matches TRBD1 (6 bases). Per the germline V gene, CDR1 is LGHNA and CDR2 is YNFKEQ. There are 15 residues in the CDR3. V was trimmed by 3 bases and J by 12 bases, leaving 21 bases between them. CDR3 protein: CASSQAPWQGKGQFF. The CDR3 nucleotides are TGTGCCAGCAGCCAGGCCCCCTGGCAGGGGAAAGGGCAGTTCTTC.

The chain joins TRBV20-1 to TRBJ2-1; 14 nucleotides line up with TRBD2. Trimming at V came to 4 bases and at J to 8 bases, leaving 7 bases not matched to a gene. The CDR3 length is 15 residues. Per the germline V gene, CDR1 is DFQATT and CDR2 is SNEGSKA (reference sequence). DNA for the CDR3: TGCAGTGCTACCCGACTAGCGGGAGGGAAAGATGAGCAGTTCTTC. It encodes CSATRLAGGKDEQFF.

The rearrangement uses TRBV3-1 and TRBJ2-1; no definite D call. Germline CDR1 is LGHDT and CDR2 is YNNKEL (reference sequence). The CDR3 is made up of 14 amino acids. V was clipped by 1 base and J by 5 bases, with 9 bases between them. The chain's CDR3 is CASSQGPFNNEQFF. In DNA form, the CDR3 reads TGTGCCAGCAGCCAAGGTCCTTTCAACAATGAGCAGTTCTTC.

The chain is built from TRBV20-1 and TRBJ1-4; D is perhaps TRBD1 (5 bases). V was cut by 1 base and J by 10 bases, with 7 bases left in between. Germline V gene lookup returns CDR1 DFQATT and CDR2 SNEGSKA (reference sequence). The CDR3 spans 11 residues. Here the CDR3 reads CSARVRGKLFF. CDR3 nucleotide sequence: TGCAGTGCTAGAGTTAGGGGAAAACTGTTTTTT.

This chain connects TRBV6-6 to TRBJ2-3, with D perhaps matching TRBD1 or TRBD2 (5 bases each). V was trimmed by 10 bases and J by 0 bases, leaving 11 bases between them. This CDR3 has 13 residues. The germline V gene has CDR1 MNHNY and CDR2 SVGAGI (reference sequence). The CDR3 DNA is TGTGCCATCCGGGGCTTTAGCACAGATACGCAGTATTTT. It yields the protein CAIRGFSTDTQYF.